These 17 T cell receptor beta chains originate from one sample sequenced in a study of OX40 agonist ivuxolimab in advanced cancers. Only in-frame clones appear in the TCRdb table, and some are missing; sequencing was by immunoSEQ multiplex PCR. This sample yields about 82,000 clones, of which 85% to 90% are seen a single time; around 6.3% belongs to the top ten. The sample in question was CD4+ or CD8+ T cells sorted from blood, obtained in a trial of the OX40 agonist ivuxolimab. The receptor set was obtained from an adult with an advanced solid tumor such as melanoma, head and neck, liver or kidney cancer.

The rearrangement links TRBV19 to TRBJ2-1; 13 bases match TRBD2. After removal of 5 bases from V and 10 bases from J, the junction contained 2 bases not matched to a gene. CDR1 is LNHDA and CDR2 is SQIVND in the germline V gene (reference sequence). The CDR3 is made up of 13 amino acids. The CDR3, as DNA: TGTGCCAGTAGTGAGGGACTAGCGGGAGAGCAGTTCTTC. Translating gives CASSEGLAGEQFF.

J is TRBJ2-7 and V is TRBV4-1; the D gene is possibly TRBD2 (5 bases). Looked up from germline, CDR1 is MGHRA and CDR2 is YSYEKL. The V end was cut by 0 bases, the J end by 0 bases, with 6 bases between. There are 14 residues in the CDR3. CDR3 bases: TGCGCCAGCAGCCAAGAAGAGGGCTCCTACGAGCAGTACTTC. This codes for CASSQEEGSYEQYF.

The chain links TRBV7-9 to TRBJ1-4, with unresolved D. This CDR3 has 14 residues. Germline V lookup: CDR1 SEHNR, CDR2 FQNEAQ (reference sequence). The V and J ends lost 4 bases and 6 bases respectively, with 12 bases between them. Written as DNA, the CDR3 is TGTGCCAGCAGCTCTTACGGGGTGGATGAAAAACTGTTTTTT. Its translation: CASSSYGVDEKLFF. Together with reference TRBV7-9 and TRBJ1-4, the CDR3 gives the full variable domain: DTGVSQNPRHKITKRGQNVTFRCDPISEHNRLYWYRQTLGQGPEFLTYFQNEAQLEKSRLLSDRFSAERPKGSFSTLEIQRTEQGDSAMYLCASSSYGVDEKLFFGSGTQLSVL.

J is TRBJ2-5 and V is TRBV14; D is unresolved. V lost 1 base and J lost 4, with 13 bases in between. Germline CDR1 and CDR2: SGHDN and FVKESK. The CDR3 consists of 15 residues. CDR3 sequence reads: CASSQGSGAAETQYF. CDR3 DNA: TGTGCCAGCAGCCAAGGTTCAGGAGCAGCAGAGACCCAGTACTTC.

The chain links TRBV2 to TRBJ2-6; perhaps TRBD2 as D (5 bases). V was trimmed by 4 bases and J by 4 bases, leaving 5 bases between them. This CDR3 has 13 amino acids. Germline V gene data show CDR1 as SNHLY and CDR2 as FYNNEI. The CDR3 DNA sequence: TGTGCCAGCAGTGGGGAGGGGGCCAACGTCCTGACTTTC. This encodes CASSGEGANVLTF.

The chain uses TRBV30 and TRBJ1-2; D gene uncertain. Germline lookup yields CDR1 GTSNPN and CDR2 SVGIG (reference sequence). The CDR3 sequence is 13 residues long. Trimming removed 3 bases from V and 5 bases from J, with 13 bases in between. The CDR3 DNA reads TGTGCCTGGAGCCCGATCGGGAGATATGGCTACACCTTC. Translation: CAWSPIGRYGYTF.

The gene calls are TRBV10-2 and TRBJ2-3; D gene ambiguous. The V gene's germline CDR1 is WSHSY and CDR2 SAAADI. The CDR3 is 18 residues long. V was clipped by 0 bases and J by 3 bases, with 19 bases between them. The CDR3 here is CASSESKFSRSRTDTQYF. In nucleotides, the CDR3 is TGCGCCAGCAGTGAGTCAAAATTCAGTAGGTCAAGAACAGATACGCAGTATTTT.

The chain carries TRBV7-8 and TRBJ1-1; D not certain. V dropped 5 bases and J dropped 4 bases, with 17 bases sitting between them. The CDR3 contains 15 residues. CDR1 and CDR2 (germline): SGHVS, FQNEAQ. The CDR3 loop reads CASSTRTLGITEAFF. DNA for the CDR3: TGTGCCAGCAGCACCCGGACCCTGGGCATCACTGAAGCTTTCTTT.

This chain's CDR3 is CASSDLVTDTQYF. The CDR3 nucleotides read TGTGCCAGTAGTGATCTGGTGACAGATACGCAGTATTTT. The rearrangement links TRBV19 to TRBJ2-3; the D is unclear. The V gene lost 5 bases and the J gene lost 3 bases, with 9 bases spanning the gap. The CDR3 spans 13 residues. Germline CDR1 and CDR2: LNHDA and SQIVND (reference sequence).

The CDR3 coding sequence is TGTGCCAGCAGTTACAGGCCAGGGGTGCGTAATTCACCCCTCCACTTT. It specifies CASSYRPGVRNSPLHF. J is TRBJ1-6 and V is TRBV6-5, with TRBD1 as a possible D gene (6 bases). V lost 2 bases and J 6 bases, leaving 14 bases between the germline ends. Germline CDR1 and CDR2: MNHEY and SVGAGI. This CDR3 region has 16 residues.

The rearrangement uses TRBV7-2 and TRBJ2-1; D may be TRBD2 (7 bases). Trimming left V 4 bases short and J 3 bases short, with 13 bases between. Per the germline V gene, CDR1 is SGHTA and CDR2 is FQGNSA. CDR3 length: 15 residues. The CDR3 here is CASSSRGGGYNEQFF. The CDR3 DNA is TGTGCCAGCAGCTCTCGGGGAGGGGGCTACAATGAGCAGTTCTTC.

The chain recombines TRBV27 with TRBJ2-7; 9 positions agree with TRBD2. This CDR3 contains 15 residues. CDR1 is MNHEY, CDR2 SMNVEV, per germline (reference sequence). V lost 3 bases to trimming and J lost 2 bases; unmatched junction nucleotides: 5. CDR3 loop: CASSFYSGGAYEQYF. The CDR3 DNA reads TGTGCCAGCAGTTTCTATAGCGGGGGCGCCTACGAGCAGTACTTC.

In nucleotides, the CDR3 is TGTGCCAGCAGCTTAGGGGCGGGACCAGGTTACAATGAGCAGTTCTTC. Its protein is CASSLGAGPGYNEQFF. V is TRBV7-3 and J is TRBJ2-1; D is perhaps TRBD2 (6 bases). The CDR3 has 16 residues. V was pared by 2 bases and J by 4 bases, with 15 bases between. Germline V gene data show CDR1 as SGHTA and CDR2 as FQGTGA.

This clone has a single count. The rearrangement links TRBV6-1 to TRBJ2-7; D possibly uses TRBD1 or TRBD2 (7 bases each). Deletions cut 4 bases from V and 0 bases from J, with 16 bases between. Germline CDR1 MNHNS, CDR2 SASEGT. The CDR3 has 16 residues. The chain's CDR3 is CASSVNAGDSSYEQYF. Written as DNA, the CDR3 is TGTGCCAGCAGTGTAAATGCGGGGGACAGCTCCTACGAGCAGTACTTC.

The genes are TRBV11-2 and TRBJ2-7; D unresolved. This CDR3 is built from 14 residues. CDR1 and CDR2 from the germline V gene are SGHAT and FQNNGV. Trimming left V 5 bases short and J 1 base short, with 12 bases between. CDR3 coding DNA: TGTGCCAGCAGCCTCGGTGGGCTTTCCTACGAGCAGTACTTC. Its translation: CASSLGGLSYEQYF.

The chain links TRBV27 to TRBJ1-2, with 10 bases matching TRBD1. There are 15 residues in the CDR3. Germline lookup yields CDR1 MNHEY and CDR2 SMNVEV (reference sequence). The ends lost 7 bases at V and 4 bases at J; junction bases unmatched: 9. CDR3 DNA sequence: TGTGCCAGCAAGGGGGAGGACAGGGGGTTCTATGGCTACACCTTC. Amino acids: CASKGEDRGFYGYTF.

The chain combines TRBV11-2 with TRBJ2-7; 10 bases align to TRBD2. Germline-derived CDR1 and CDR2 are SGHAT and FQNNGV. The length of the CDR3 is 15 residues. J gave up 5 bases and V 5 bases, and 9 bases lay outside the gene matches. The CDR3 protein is CASSKRGGVFHEQYF. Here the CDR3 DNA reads TGTGCCAGCAGCAAGCGGGGGGGAGTGTTCCACGAGCAGTACTTC.